The 28 T cell receptor beta chains below all came from one sample that was sequenced in a study of blood T cell repertoires in COVID-19. Sequenced by immunoSEQ multiplex PCR; TCRdb stores in-frame clones only, minus some. The table has roughly 230,000 clones, approximately 83% seen once. Material: peripheral blood. Source of these receptors: a human donor in a cohort sampled during active COVID-19.

This clone is a singleton in its sample. V usage is TRBV6-5 and J usage is TRBJ1-2; a weak D match, TRBD1 (6 bases). V gave up 7 bases and J gave up 6 bases, with 21 bases separating them. This CDR3 contains 15 residues. Germline CDR1 MNHEY, CDR2 SVGAGI. As DNA, the CDR3 is TGTGCCAGCACTCGAGGGGCAGGGGCGTTCCATGGCTACACCTTC. This encodes CASTRGAGAFHGYTF.

This clone has only one observation. The rearrangement uses TRBV19 and TRBJ2-7; D might be TRBD2 (6 bases). Between the trimmed V and J ends, which lost 9 bases and 0 bases, there was a span of 18 bases. The CDR3 is 15 amino acids. Germline CDR1 LNHDA, CDR2 SQIVND (reference sequence). CDR3 DNA sequence: TGTGCCAGCAAGGGACTCCTCGGGGGCTCCTACGAGCAGTACTTC. Encoded protein: CASKGLLGGSYEQYF.

This clone was found a few times. V gene TRBV10-1 combines with J gene TRBJ2-7; TRBD2 aligns across 7 bases. The ends lost 2 bases at V and 5 bases at J; junction bases unmatched: 3. This CDR3 region has 13 residues. Germline CDR1 reads WNHNN; CDR2 reads SYGVQD (reference sequence). The CDR3: CASSERTSNEQYF. In DNA, the CDR3 is TGCGCCAGCAGTGAGAGGACTAGTAACGAGCAGTACTTC.

V usage is TRBV5-5 and J usage is TRBJ2-1; D is unresolved. This CDR3 spans 12 amino acids. Germline V gene lookup returns CDR1 SGHKS and CDR2 YYEKEE (reference sequence). The V end lost 0 bases, the J end lost 8 bases, and 6 bases lay between the germline ends. This CDR3 is CASSLERDEQFF. CDR3 DNA sequence: TGTGCCAGCAGCTTGGAACGGGATGAGCAGTTCTTC.

J is TRBJ2-1 and V is TRBV5-4; 7 nucleotides match TRBD2. V shed 4 bases, J shed 4 bases, and the junction held 8 bases outside the gene matches. The CDR3 is 15 amino acids. Germline V gives CDR1 SGHNT, CDR2 YYREEE (reference sequence). CDR3 DNA: TGTGCCAGCAGCCAAGGCGGGAGAGAGTACAATGAGCAGTTCTTC. Amino acids: CASSQGGREYNEQFF. The variable domain in full, with the rest retrieved from reference TRBV5-4 and TRBJ2-1, is ETGVTQSPTHLIKTRGQQVTLRCSSQSGHNTVSWYQQALGQGPQFIFQYYREEENGRGNFPPRFSGLQFPNYSSELNVNALELDDSALYLCASSQGGREYNEQFFGPGTRLTVL.

The rearrangement links TRBV18 to TRBJ2-2, with 7 bases fitting TRBD2. With V trimmed by 0 bases and J by 3 bases, 1 base remained unmatched. Germline V gives CDR1 KGHSH, CDR2 LQKENI. The CDR3 contains 15 residues. CDR3 DNA: TGTGCCAGCTCACCACCAGGGAGGGACACCGGGGAGCTGTTTTTT. This encodes CASSPPGRDTGELFF.

The chain is built from TRBV6-6 and TRBJ2-3; 11 positions agree with TRBD2. CDR3 length equals 16 residues. Germline lookup yields CDR1 MNHNY and CDR2 SVGAGI (reference sequence). V dropped 5 bases and J dropped 6; count of bases not matched to a gene: 10. CDR3 DNA: TGTGCCAGCAGTCCACATAGCGGGGGGGCCGAGGATACGCAGTATTTT. Encoded protein: CASSPHSGGAEDTQYF.

The rearrangement uses TRBV11-2 and TRBJ2-7; D gene uncertain. Germline V gives CDR1 SGHAT, CDR2 FQNNGV. Deletions cut 2 bases from V and 5 bases from J, with 13 bases between. The CDR3 extends over 14 amino acids. The CDR3 DNA reads TGTGCCAGCAGCTTAACCAGGATAGGAAACGAGCAGTACTTC. It codes for CASSLTRIGNEQYF.

The gene calls are TRBV7-9 and TRBJ2-7; a weak D match, TRBD1 (6 bases). Germline CDR1 reads SEHNR; CDR2 reads FQNEAQ (reference sequence). V lost 2 bases to trimming and J lost 5 bases, with 13 bases between them. The CDR3 runs to 14 residues. This CDR3 is CASSLKTGTNEQYF. The CDR3 DNA reads as TGTGCCAGCAGCTTAAAAACAGGGACAAACGAGCAGTACTTC.

The chain uses TRBV5-1 and TRBJ2-1, with 8 bases matching TRBD1. J was trimmed by 3 bases and V by 4 bases; bases with no gene match: 3. CDR3 length equals 14 residues. Germline CDR1 SGHRS, CDR2 YFSETQ. The CDR3 here is CASSPGQDYNEQFF. Written as DNA, the CDR3 is TGCGCCAGCAGCCCGGGACAGGACTACAATGAGCAGTTCTTC.

This clone came up a few times. The V gene is TRBV6-5, the J gene TRBJ1-1; TRBD1 aligns across 7 bases. V shed 6 bases and J 5 bases; nucleotides not matched to a gene: 12. CDR3 size: 15 residues. Germline CDR1 reads MNHEY; CDR2 reads SVGAGI. CDR3 nucleotides: TGTGCCAGCAGCCTTTTTCAGGGGGTGGGTACTGAAGCTTTCTTT. It specifies CASSLFQGVGTEAFF.

J is TRBJ1-1 and V is TRBV5-1, with 10 bases fitting TRBD1. The ends lost 4 bases at V and 4 bases at J; junction bases unmatched: 7. CDR3 size: 15 residues. Germline CDR1 reads SGHRS; CDR2 reads YFSETQ. The CDR3 here is CASSIGTGDVTEAFF. In DNA form, the CDR3 reads TGCGCCAGCAGCATTGGGACAGGGGACGTCACTGAAGCTTTCTTT.

The chain carries TRBV7-8 and TRBJ2-3; 9 nucleotides align to TRBD2. The trim removed 5 bases at V and 5 bases at J, leaving 11 bases unmatched. This CDR3 contains 16 residues. Per germline, CDR1 SGHVS and CDR2 FQNEAQ. The CDR3 region is CASSRAAGGPGDTQYF. The CDR3 nucleotides read TGTGCCAGCAGCAGGGCGGCGGGGGGGCCGGGAGATACGCAGTATTTT. The full variable domain, with the rest looked up from reference TRBV7-8 and TRBJ2-3, is GAGVSQSPRYKVAKRGQDVALRCDPISGHVSLFWYQQALGQGPEFLTYFQNEAQLDKSGLPSDRFFAERPEGSVSTLKIQRTQQEDSAVYLCASSRAAGGPGDTQYFGPGTRLTVL.

V is TRBV7-3 and J is TRBJ2-7; D remains ambiguous. Trimming removed 4 bases from V and 4 bases from J, with 11 bases in between. This CDR3 comprises 13 residues. Germline V gene data show CDR1 as SGHTA and CDR2 as FQGTGA. CDR3 region: CASSSLTVYEQYF. As DNA, the CDR3 is TGTGCCAGCAGCTCCTTGACTGTGTACGAGCAGTACTTC. Supplemented by reference TRBV7-3 and TRBJ2-7, the full variable domain reads GAGVSQTPSNKVTEKGKYVELRCDPISGHTALYWYRQSLGQGPEFLIYFQGTGAADDSGLPNDRFFAVRPEGSVSTLKIQRTERGDSAVYLCASSSLTVYEQYFGPGTRLTVT.

This clone was observed a handful of times. The V call is TRBV5-1, the J call TRBJ2-4; unclear D gene. The CDR3 is 13 amino acids. The germline gives CDR1 SGHRS, CDR2 YFSETQ. Trimming took 7 bases from V and 4 from J, leaving 12 bases between them. This CDR3 reads CASSGQPKNIQYF. The CDR3 DNA reads TGCGCCAGCTCTGGGCAGCCTAAAAACATTCAGTACTTC. The whole variable domain, filled in from reference TRBV5-1 and TRBJ2-4, reads KAGVTQTPRYLIKTRGQQVTLSCSPISGHRSVSWYQQTPGQGLQFLFEYFSETQRNKGNFPGRFSGRQFSNSRSEMNVSTLELGDSALYLCASSGQPKNIQYFGAGTRLSVL.

The V and J genes are TRBV19 and TRBJ2-2, with TRBD1 as a possible D gene (5 bases). Germline lookup yields CDR1 LNHDA and CDR2 SQIVND (reference sequence). This CDR3 spans 15 amino acids. The V and J ends lost 9 bases and 0 bases respectively, with 14 bases between them. CDR3 amino acids: CASKEQATNTGELFF. The DNA of the CDR3 is TGTGCCAGCAAAGAACAGGCCACGAACACCGGGGAGCTGTTTTTT.

This clone was detected ten times or more. V gene TRBV7-6 combines with J gene TRBJ2-5; the match to TRBD1 covers 12 bases. The CDR3 is 16 amino acids. V was clipped by 0 bases and J by 5 bases; unmatched bases: 4. Germline V CDR1 and CDR2: SGHVS, FNYEAQ. DNA for the CDR3: TGTGCCAGCAGCTTAGCTACCGGGACAGGGGGCGAGACCCAGTACTTC. Protein: CASSLATGTGGETQYF.

The chain links TRBV11-2 to TRBJ2-1, with D unresolved. V lost 4 bases and J 2 bases, leaving 12 bases between the germline ends. Looked up from germline, CDR1 is SGHAT and CDR2 is FQNNGV. The CDR3 length is 15 residues. CDR3 bases: TGTGCCAGCAGCTCCCGAGCGCTAGCCTACAATGAGCAGTTCTTC. It codes for CASSSRALAYNEQFF.

The chain carries TRBV18 and TRBJ2-3; 8 bases line up with TRBD2. V shed 3 bases, J shed 0 bases, and the junction held 5 bases outside the gene matches. The germline V gene has CDR1 KGHSH and CDR2 LQKENI. The CDR3 covers 16 residues. The CDR3 nucleotides read TGTGCCAGCTCACCTTCCGGGACTAGGAGCACAGATACGCAGTATTTT. Encoded protein: CASSPSGTRSTDTQYF.

The chain has TRBV7-8 and TRBJ2-5; 9 nucleotides line up with TRBD1. This CDR3 has 14 residues. Germline V lookup: CDR1 SGHVS, CDR2 FQNEAQ. Trimming removed 5 bases from V and 2 bases from J; junction bases left unmatched: 3. CDR3 nucleotides: TGTGCCAGCAGCCGTGACAGGGGGCAAGAGACCCAGTACTTC. This encodes CASSRDRGQETQYF.

The V call is TRBV7-2, the J call TRBJ2-2; the D is unclear. CDR3 length equals 15 residues. Trimming stripped 5 bases from V and 0 bases from J, with 10 bases between. The germline gives CDR1 SGHTA, CDR2 FQGNSA. The CDR3 spells CASSQEIANTGELFF. DNA for the CDR3: TGTGCCAGCAGCCAGGAAATCGCGAACACCGGGGAGCTGTTTTTT.

Note on this clone: Other DNA sequences within the sample encode an identical CDR3. The chain has TRBV27 and TRBJ1-5, with D unresolved. Trimming stripped 3 bases from V and 6 bases from J, with 6 bases between. The CDR3 loop spans 12 amino acids. Germline CDR1 and CDR2: MNHEY and SMNVEV (reference sequence). Written as DNA, the CDR3 is TGTGCCAGCAGTTTTCGAGGTCAGCCCCAGCATTTT. This sequence encodes CASSFRGQPQHF.

This chain connects TRBV24-1 to TRBJ1-1; D is possibly TRBD1 (5 bases). From germline, CDR1 is KGHDR and CDR2 SFDVKD. Trimming cost V 9 bases and J 0 bases, with 13 bases left between them. The CDR3 consists of 14 residues. The CDR3 sequence: CATAGGGLNTEAFF. The CDR3 DNA reads TGTGCCACCGCTGGCGGGGGTCTGAACACTGAAGCTTTCTTT.

Points on this clone: No conserved phenylalanine or tryptophan ends this CDR3, so it is likely a read error. The DNA is omitted, as the CDR3 cannot be located on it reliably, and the CDR3 follows TCRdb's listing. J is TRBJ1-6 and V is TRBV9; no check of the table's D call, TRBD1, against the DNA was made. Both ends counted, the CDR3 spans 10 residues. Germline V gene data show CDR1 as SGDLS and CDR2 as YYNGEE. The CDR3 here is CASSVATQGK.

The rearrangement uses TRBV27 and TRBJ1-5; D gene uncertain. CDR3 length: 14 amino acids. The V end was cut by 7 bases, the J end by 0 bases, with 10 bases between. Germline CDR1 and CDR2: MNHEY and SMNVEV (reference sequence). CDR3 DNA sequence: TGTGCCAGCAATGACATTGATAGCAATCAGCCCCAGCATTTT. Translating it yields CASNDIDSNQPQHF.

V and J are TRBV18 and TRBJ2-5; TRBD2 matches at 12 bases. V lost 3 bases and J lost 6; bases outside the gene matches: 8. The CDR3 extends over 16 amino acids. CDR1 and CDR2 (germline): KGHSH, LQKENI. The CDR3 nucleotides are TGTGCCAGCTCACCGGGGGAACTAGCGGGGGGCCAGACCCAGTACTTC. Its translation: CASSPGELAGGQTQYF.

The chain carries TRBV10-3 and TRBJ2-1; D gene unclear. V dropped 10 bases and J dropped 15 bases, with 16 bases sitting between them. Germline V gene sequence: CDR1 ENHRY, CDR2 SYGVKD. The CDR3 is 10 residues long. The CDR3 bases are TGTGCCAGCGCACCTTCCACGGGGTTCTTC. Translation: CASAPSTGFF.

V and J are TRBV7-8 and TRBJ1-1; D is ambiguous. CDR1 SGHVS and CDR2 FQNEAQ come from the germline V gene. Trimming removed 2 bases at V and 0 bases at J, with 7 bases between. CDR3 length: 14 residues. The CDR3 DNA reads TGTGCCAGCAGCTTAACGCAGATGAACACTGAAGCTTTCTTT. This gives the protein CASSLTQMNTEAFF. The entire variable domain, with the rest obtained from reference TRBV7-8 and TRBJ1-1, is as follows: GAGVSQSPRYKVAKRGQDVALRCDPISGHVSLFWYQQALGQGPEFLTYFQNEAQLDKSGLPSDRFFAERPEGSVSTLKIQRTQQEDSAVYLCASSLTQMNTEAFFGQGTRLTVV.